This T cell receptor (beta chain) emerged from a study of cytomegalovirus exposure and HLA in healthy donors. Turning to this clone: As yet, its antigen is unknown.

From germline, CDR1 is SGHRS and CDR2 YFSETQ. Trimming cost V 4 bases and J 4 bases, with 15 bases left between them. CDR3 length equals 15 residues. General study results and limits: An assumption of roughly uniform sequencing depth across donors underlay the presence/absence analyses. Data from an earlier analysis indicated that most TCR beta V segments were productive either about 87% or about 30% of the time. The study carried out a later analysis of TCR beta sequences. It associated about 15,000 of them with specific HLA alleles at a false discovery rate of 0.05.

The PCR contained 60 Vbeta and 13 Jbeta primers. Profiled with immunoSEQ multiplex PCR; TCRdb holds only in-frame clones, not every one. Seen here are 120,000 or so clones, about 75% observed once, and the top ten hold around 28%. This sequence joins TRBV5-1 and TRBJ2-1; D is undetermined. The source is a man in his sixties in good health and CMV-seropositive. Sequenced: PBMCs. CDR3: CASSPDRSEYNEQFF. In DNA, the CDR3 is TGCGCCAGCAGCCCCGATCGGAGCGAGTACAATGAGCAGTTCTTC.